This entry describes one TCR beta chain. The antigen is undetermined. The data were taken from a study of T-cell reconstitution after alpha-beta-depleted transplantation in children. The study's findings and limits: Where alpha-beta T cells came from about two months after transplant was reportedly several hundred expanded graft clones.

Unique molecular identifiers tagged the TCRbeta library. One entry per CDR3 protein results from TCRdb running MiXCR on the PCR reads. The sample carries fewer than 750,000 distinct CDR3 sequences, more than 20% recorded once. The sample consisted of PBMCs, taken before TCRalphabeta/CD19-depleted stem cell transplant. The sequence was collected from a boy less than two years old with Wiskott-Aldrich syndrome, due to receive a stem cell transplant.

Written as DNA, the CDR3 is TGTGCCAGCGGGCCCGGGGGTACGCAGTATTTT. Translation: CASGPGGTQYF. The V gene is TRBV6-2 or TRBV6-3, the J gene TRBJ2-3, with D perhaps TRBD2 (6 bases). Looked up from germline, CDR1 is MNHEY and CDR2 is SVGEGT. Deletions cut 8 bases from V and 8 bases from J, with 11 bases between. The CDR3 loop spans 11 amino acids.